This paragraph reports one TCR beta chain. Its matching antigen is unknown. CDR1 is SGHDN, CDR2 FVKESK, per germline. This CDR3 is built from 16 residues. With V trimmed by 0 bases and J by 2 bases, 6 bases remained unmatched. This specimen belongs to a study of early T cells in non-severe SARS-CoV-2 infection. Regarding the study as a whole: The study's VDJdb matching favored anti-spike CD8 responses and missed private and CD4 specificities.

TCRdb used MiXCR to reprocess the 5' RACE reads, holding one entry per CDR3 protein. There are fewer than 30,000 distinct CDR3 sequences in the sample; 5% to 6% occur only once, and 4% to 5.5% lies in the top ten. What was sequenced was whole blood. This sequence was found in an adult who was a healthcare worker with PCR-confirmed SARS-CoV-2 infection or an uninfected control (not recorded which). The V gene is TRBV14, the J gene TRBJ2-7, with 8 bases fitting TRBD2. DNA of the CDR3: TGTGCCAGCAGCCAAGATTACGCGGGAGGCGCCTACGAGCAGTACTTC. Amino acid sequence: CASSQDYAGGAYEQYF.